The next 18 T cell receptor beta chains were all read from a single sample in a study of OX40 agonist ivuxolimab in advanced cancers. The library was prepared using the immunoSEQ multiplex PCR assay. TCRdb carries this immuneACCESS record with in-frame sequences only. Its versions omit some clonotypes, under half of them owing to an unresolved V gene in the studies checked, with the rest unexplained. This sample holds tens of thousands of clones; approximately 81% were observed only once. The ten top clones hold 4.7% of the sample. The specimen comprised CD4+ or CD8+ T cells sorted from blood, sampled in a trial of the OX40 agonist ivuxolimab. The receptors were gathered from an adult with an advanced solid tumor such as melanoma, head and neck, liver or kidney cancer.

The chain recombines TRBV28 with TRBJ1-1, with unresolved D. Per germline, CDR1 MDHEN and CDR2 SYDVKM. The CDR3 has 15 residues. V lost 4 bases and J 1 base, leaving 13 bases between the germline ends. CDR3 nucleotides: TGTGCCAGCAGTTACCTCGCGCGGACGAACACTGAAGCTTTCTTT. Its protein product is CASSYLARTNTEAFF.

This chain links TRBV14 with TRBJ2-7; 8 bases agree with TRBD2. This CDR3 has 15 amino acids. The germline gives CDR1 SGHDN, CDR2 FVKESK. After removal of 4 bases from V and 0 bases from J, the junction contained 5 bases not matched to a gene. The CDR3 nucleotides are TGTGCCAGCAGCCGCAGACTAGCGTTCTCCTACGAGCAGTACTTC. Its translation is CASSRRLAFSYEQYF.

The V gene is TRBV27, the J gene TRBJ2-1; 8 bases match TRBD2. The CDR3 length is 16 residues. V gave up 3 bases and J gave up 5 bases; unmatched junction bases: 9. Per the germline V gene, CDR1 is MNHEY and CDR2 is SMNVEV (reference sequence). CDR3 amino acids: CASSFLSGSVDNEQFF. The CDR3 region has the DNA TGTGCCAGCAGTTTCCTAAGCGGGAGTGTCGACAATGAGCAGTTCTTC.

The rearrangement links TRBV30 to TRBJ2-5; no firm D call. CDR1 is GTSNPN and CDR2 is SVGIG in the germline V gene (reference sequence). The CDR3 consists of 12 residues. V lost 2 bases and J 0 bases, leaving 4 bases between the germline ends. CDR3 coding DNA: TGTGCCTGGAGTTGGGACCAAGAGACCCAGTACTTC. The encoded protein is CAWSWDQETQYF.

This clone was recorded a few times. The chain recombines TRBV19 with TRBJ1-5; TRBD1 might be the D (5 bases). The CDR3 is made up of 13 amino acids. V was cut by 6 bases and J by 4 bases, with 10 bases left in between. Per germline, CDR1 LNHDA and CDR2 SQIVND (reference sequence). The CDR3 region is CASSGGGNQPQHF. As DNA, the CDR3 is TGTGCCAGTAGCGGGGGGGGGAATCAGCCCCAGCATTTT.

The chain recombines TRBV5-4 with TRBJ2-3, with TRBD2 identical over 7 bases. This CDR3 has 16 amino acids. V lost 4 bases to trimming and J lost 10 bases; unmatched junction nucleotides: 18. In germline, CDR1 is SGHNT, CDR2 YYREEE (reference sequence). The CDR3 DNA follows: TGTGCCAGCAGCGGCGGGACTAACAGAGTATTTGACGCGCAGTATTTT. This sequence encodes CASSGGTNRVFDAQYF.

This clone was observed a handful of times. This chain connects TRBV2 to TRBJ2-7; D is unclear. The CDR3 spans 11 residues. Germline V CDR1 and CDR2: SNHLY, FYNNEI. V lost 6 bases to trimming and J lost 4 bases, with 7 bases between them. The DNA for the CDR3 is TGTGCCAGCAGGGTTCTATACGAGCAGTACTTC. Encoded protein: CASRVLYEQYF. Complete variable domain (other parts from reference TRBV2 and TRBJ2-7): EPEVTQTPSHQVTQMGQEVILRCVPISNHLYFYWYRQILGQKVEFLVSFYNNEISEKSEIFDDQFSVERPDGSNFTLKIRSTKLEDSAMYFCASRVLYEQYFGPGTRLTVT.

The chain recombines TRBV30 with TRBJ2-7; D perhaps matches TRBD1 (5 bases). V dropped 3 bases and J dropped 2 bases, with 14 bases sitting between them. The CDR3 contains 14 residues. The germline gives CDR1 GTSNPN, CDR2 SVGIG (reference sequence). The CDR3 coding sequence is TGTGCCTGGAGGGGTCAGGGAAACACCTACGAGCAGTACTTC. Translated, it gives CAWRGQGNTYEQYF.

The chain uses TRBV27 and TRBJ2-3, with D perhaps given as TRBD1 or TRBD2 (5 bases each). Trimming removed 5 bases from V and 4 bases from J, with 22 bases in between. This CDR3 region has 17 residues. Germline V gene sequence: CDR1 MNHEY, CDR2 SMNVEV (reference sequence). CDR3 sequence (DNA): TGTGCCAGCAGTCCACCGTTCTTGGGGGTGGGGGCAGATACGCAGTATTTT. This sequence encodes CASSPPFLGVGADTQYF.

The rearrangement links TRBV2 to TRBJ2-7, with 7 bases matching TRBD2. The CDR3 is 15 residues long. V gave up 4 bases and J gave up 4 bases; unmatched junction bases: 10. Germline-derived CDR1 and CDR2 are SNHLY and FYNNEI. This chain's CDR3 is CASSAREGLVYEQYF. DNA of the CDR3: TGTGCCAGCAGTGCCCGAGAAGGACTAGTGTACGAGCAGTACTTC.

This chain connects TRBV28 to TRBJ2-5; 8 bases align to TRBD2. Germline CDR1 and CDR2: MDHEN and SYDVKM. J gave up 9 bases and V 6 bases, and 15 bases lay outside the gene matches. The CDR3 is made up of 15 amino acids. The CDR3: CASSLSGVAEKSQYF. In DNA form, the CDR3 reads TGTGCCAGCAGCCTTAGCGGGGTTGCCGAAAAGTCCCAGTACTTC.

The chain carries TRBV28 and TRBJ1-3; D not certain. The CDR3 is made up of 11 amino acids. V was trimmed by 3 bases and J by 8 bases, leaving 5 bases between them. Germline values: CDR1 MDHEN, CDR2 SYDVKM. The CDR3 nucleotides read TGTGCCAGCAGTTTCGGGGACACCATATATTTT. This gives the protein CASSFGDTIYF.

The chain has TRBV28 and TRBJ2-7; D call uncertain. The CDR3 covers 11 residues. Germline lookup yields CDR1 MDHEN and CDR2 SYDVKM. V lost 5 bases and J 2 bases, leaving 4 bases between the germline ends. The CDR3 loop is CASSDPYEQYF. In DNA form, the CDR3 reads TGTGCCAGCAGTGACCCCTACGAGCAGTACTTC.

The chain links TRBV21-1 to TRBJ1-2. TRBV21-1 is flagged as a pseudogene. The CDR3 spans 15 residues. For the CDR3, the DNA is TGTGCCAGCAGCAAAGAGGGGACGCCGAGATATGGCTACACCTTC. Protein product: CASSKEGTPRYGYTF.

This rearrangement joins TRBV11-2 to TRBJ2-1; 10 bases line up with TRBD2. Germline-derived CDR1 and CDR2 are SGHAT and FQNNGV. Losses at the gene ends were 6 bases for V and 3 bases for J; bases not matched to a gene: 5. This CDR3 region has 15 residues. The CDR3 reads CASSSGTSDYNEQFF. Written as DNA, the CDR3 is TGTGCCAGCAGTAGTGGGACTAGCGACTACAATGAGCAGTTCTTC.

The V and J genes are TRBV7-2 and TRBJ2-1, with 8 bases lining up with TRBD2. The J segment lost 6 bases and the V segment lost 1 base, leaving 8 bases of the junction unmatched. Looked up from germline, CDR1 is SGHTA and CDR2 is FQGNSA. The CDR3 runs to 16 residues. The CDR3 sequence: CASSLEGSSGSNEQFF. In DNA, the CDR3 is TGTGCCAGCAGCTTAGAAGGGTCTAGCGGGTCCAATGAGCAGTTCTTC.

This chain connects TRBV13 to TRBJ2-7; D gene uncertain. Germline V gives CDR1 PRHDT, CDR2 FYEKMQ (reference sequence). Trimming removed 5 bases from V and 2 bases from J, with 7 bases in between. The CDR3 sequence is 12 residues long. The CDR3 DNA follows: TGTGCCAGCAGCCCATGGACCTACGAGCAGTACTTC. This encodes CASSPWTYEQYF.

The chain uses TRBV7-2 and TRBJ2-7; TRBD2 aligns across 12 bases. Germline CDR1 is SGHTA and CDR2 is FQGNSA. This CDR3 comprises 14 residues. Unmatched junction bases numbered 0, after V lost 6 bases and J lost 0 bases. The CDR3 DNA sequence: TGTGCCAGCAGGACTAGCGGGAGCTCCTACGAGCAGTACTTC. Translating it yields CASRTSGSSYEQYF.